The clone carrying this T cell receptor beta chain was counted at least ten times. A single record per CDR3 protein comes from TCRdb applying MiXCR to the RT-PCR reads. This sample has hundreds of thousands of distinct CDR3 sequences, with 14% found just once. The length of the CDR3 is 14 residues. Trimming took off 6 bases at V and 2 bases at J, with 14 bases between the two ends. Germline-derived CDR1 and CDR2 are MNHEY and SVGAGI. V is TRBV6-5 and J is TRBJ2-7, with D tentatively TRBD1 or TRBD2 (5 bases each). The material sequenced was memory CD4+ T cells from blood. The TCR comes from a female donor in good health, serving as a healthy control. The CDR3 sequence is CASRTWDPAYEQYF. The CDR3 coding sequence is TGTGCCAGCAGGACCTGGGACCCGGCCTACGAGCAGTACTTC.